Below are 8 T cell receptor beta chains sequenced from a single sample in a study of spatial heterogeneity in lung cancer (dated by TCRdb to the late 2010s). What the time point label conveys for this sample: sample taken at primary tumor resection. Without any cell sorting, TCR sequencing was performed on whole RNA extracted either from tumor and nontumor lung tissue or from cryopreserved PBMC samples. Receptors were amplified or captured by 5' RACE. These reads were obtained on a NextSeq 500. TCRdb's own reprocessing of the public reads used fastp at Q25 and MiXCR and kept productive beta chains. Each CDR3 protein gets just one entry, which takes the most common genes and DNA from the rows behind it. In this sample the table shows tens of thousands of distinct CDR3 sequences, 5.2% of which occur a single time. The ten largest make up roughly 25% of the sample. The specimen was PBMCs, collected at surgery. These receptors came from a female donor with early-stage non-small cell lung cancer.

V is TRBV20-1 and J is TRBJ2-1; the D gene is possibly TRBD2 (5 bases). The CDR3 totals 15 residues. V was pared by 3 bases and J by 2 bases, with 14 bases between. The V gene's germline CDR1 is DFQATT and CDR2 SNEGSKA (reference sequence). Here the CDR3 reads CSASYARAAYNEQFF. The CDR3 region has the DNA TGCAGTGCTAGTTATGCTAGAGCGGCCTACAATGAGCAGTTCTTC.

This clonotype was seen repeatedly, ten times or more. The J gene is TRBJ1-6, the V gene TRBV20-1; possibly TRBD1 for D (6 bases). The germline CDR1 and CDR2 sequences are DFQATT and SNEGSKA (reference sequence). The CDR3 has 16 residues. V was clipped by 5 bases and J by 6 bases, with 20 bases between them. CDR3 in DNA: TGCAGTGCTTCGACGGTGGGGGGCACGGGTAATTCACCCCTCCACTTT. It is translated as CSASTVGGTGNSPLHF.

This clonotype was detected many times. The CDR3 coding sequence is TGCGCCAGCAGCCAAGAGGGCGGAAAACTGTTTTTT. It translates to CASSQEGGKLFF. This chain links TRBV4-1 with TRBJ1-4; D not certain. V was pared by 0 bases and J by 10 bases, with 6 bases between. CDR3 length: 12 residues. CDR1 MGHRA and CDR2 YSYEKL come from the germline V gene.

This clonotype came up many times. One junction end does not reproduce the germline sequence, and a read error may be involved. The CDR3 bases are TGTGCCATCAGTGAGTCGGGGGGGGGTCCCCTCGAGTTT. This sequence encodes CAISESGGGPLEF. The gene calls are TRBV10-3 and TRBJ2-3, with 7 positions matching TRBD2. The germline V gene has CDR1 ENHRY and CDR2 SYGVKD. The CDR3 runs 13 residues.

The chain couples TRBV20-1 to TRBJ2-1, with D possibly TRBD2 on 5 matching bases. Germline values: CDR1 DFQATT, CDR2 SNEGSKA (reference sequence). The CDR3 is 12 residues long. CDR3 coding DNA: TGCTCAAGCAAAGGCCGGGGTGTTGAGCAGTTCTTC. Encoded protein: CSSKGRGVEQFF.

In its sample, this clonotype was seen many times. V and J are TRBV10-3 and TRBJ2-5; the D is unclear. CDR3 size: 16 residues. Trimming left V 0 bases short and J 2 bases short, with 13 bases between. Germline CDR1 reads ENHRY; CDR2 reads SYGVKD. The CDR3 DNA reads TGTGCCATCAGTGAGTCGATCGTGGCAGGTCAAGAGACCCAGTACTTC. It encodes CAISESIVAGQETQYF.

This clonotype occurred a few times. The V and J genes are TRBV4-3 and TRBJ1-2, with 8 bases matching TRBD1. With 2 bases clipped from V and 4 bases from J, the junction kept 3 bases outside the gene matches. Germline V gene data show CDR1 as LGHNA and CDR2 as YSLEER. This CDR3 contains 14 residues. The CDR3 DNA follows: TGCGCCAGCAGCCAACGGACAGGGTCCTATGGCTACACCTTC. Amino acid sequence: CASSQRTGSYGYTF.

This clonotype was counted a few times. The DNA of the CDR3 is TGTGCCAGCAGCCAAGATAGGTCAGAATCGCGGGCGGATACGCAGTATTTT. Protein: CASSQDRSESRADTQYF. The V and J genes are TRBV4-2 and TRBJ2-3; maybe TRBD2 (5 bases). The V end lost 0 bases, the J end lost 6 bases, and 19 bases lay between the germline ends. Germline values: CDR1 LGHNA, CDR2 YNFKEQ. The CDR3 runs to 17 residues.